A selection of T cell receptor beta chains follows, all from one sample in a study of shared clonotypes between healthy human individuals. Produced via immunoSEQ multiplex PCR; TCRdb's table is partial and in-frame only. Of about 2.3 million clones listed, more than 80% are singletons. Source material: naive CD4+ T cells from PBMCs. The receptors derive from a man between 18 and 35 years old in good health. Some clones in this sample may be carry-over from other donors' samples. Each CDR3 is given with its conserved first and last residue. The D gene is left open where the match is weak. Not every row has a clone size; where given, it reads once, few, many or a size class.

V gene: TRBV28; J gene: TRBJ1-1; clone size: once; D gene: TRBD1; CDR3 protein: CASQGGTRAEAFF; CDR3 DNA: TGTGCCAGCCAGGGGGGGACCCGGGCTGAAGCTTTCTTT
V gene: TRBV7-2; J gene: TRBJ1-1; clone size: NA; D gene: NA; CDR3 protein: CASSLVPTEAFF; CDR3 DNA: TGTGCCAGCAGCTTAGTACCTACTGAAGCTTTCTTT
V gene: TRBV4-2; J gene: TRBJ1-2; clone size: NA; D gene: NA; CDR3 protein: CASSQDHRNYGYTF; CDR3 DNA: TGTGCCAGCAGCCAAGATCACAGAAACTATGGCTACACCTTC
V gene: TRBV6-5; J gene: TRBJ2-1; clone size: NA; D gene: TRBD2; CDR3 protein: CASSSSGTTVEQFF; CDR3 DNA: TGTGCCAGCAGTTCCTCAGGGACTACGGTTGAGCAGTTCTTC
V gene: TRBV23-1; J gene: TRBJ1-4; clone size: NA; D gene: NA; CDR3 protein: CARIGEKLFF; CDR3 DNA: TGCGCCCGCATAGGTGAAAAACTGTTTTTT
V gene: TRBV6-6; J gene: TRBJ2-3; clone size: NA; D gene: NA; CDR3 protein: CASSYIERDTQYF; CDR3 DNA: TGTGCCAGCAGTTATATAGAGCGCGATACGCAGTATTTT
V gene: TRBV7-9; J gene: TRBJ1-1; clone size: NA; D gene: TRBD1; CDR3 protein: CASSSGQGANTEAFF; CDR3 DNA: TGTGCCAGCAGCTCGGGACAGGGGGCGAACACTGAAGCTTTCTTT
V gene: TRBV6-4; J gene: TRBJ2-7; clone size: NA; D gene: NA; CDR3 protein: CASSDSSQGGAYEQYF; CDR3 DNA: TGTGCCAGCAGTGACTCGAGTCAGGGGGGAGCCTACGAGCAGTACTTC
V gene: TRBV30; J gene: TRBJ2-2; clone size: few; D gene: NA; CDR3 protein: CAWSEGTNTGELFF; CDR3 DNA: TGTGCCTGGAGCGAAGGAACGAACACCGGGGAGCTGTTTTTT
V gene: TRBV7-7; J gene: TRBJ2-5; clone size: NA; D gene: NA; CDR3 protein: CASSLLGERQETQYF; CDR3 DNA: TGTGCCAGCAGCCTTCTGGGGGAGCGCCAAGAGACCCAGTACTTC
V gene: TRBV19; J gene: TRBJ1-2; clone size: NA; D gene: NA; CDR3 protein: CASSPISDRNYGYTF; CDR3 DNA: TGTGCCAGTAGTCCCATCTCCGACAGGAACTATGGCTACACCTTC
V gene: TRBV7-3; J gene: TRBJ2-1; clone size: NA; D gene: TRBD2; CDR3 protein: CASSLGTSGLKGGEQFF; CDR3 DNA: TGTGCCAGCAGCCTAGGGACTAGCGGACTTAAGGGAGGTGAGCAGTTCTTC
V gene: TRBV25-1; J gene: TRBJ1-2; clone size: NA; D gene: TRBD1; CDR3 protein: CASSRGGNDQYGYTF; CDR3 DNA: TGTGCCAGCAGTAGAGGGGGCAACGACCAATATGGCTACACCTTC
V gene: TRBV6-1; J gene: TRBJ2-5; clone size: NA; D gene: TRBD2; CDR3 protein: CASSILAVQETQYF; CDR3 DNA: TGTGCCAGCAGTATACTAGCGGTCCAAGAGACCCAGTACTTC
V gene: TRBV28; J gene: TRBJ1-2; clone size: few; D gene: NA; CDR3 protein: CASSSLRYGYTF; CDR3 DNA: TGTGCCAGCAGTTCACTCCGCTATGGCTACACCTTC
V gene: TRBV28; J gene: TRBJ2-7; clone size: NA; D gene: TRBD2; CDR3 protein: CASRTREPYEQYF; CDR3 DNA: TGTGCCAGCAGGACGCGGGAGCCCTACGAGCAGTACTTC
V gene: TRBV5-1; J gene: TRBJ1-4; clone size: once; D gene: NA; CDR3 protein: CASSARQRKEKLFF; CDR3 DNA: TGCGCCAGCAGCGCCCGACAGCGTAAGGAAAAACTGTTTTTT
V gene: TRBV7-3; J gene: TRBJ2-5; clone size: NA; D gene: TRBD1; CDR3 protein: CASSLGQGETQYF; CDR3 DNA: TGTGCCAGCAGCTTAGGACAGGGGGAGACCCAGTACTTC
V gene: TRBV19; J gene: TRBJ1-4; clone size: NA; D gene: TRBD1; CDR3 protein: CASRRRQGEKLFF; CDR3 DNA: TGTGCCAGTAGACGACGACAGGGGGAAAAACTGTTTTTT
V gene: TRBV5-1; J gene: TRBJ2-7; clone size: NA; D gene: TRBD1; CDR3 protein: CASSLLTGYSSYEQYF; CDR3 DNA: TGCGCCAGCAGCTTATTGACAGGGTACAGCTCCTACGAGCAGTACTTC
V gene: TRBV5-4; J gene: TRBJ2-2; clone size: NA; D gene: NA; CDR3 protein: CASSFRGDTGELFF; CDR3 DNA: TGTGCCAGCAGCTTTAGGGGGGACACCGGGGAGCTGTTTTTT
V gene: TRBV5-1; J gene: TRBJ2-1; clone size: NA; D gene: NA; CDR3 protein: CASSLVGRPWGNEQFF; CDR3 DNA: TGCGCCAGCAGCTTGGTCGGGCGGCCCTGGGGCAATGAGCAGTTCTTC
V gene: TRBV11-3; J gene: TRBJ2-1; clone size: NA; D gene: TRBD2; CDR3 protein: CASSRRSGNYNEQFF; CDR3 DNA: TGTGCCAGCAGCCGCCGTAGCGGGAACTACAATGAGCAGTTCTTC
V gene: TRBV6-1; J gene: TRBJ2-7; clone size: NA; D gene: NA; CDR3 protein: CASSESGALAYEQYF; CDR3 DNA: TGTGCCAGCAGTGAGTCGGGGGCGCTAGCATACGAGCAGTACTTC
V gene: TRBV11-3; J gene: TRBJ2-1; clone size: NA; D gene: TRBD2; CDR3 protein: CASSLLAGGTGNEQFF; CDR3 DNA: TGTGCCAGCAGCTTACTCGCGGGAGGAACGGGCAATGAGCAGTTCTTC
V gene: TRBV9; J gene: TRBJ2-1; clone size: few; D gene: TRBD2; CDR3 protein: CASSVGGRVSYNEQFF; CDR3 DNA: TGTGCCAGCAGCGTAGGCGGGAGGGTCTCCTACAATGAGCAGTTCTTC
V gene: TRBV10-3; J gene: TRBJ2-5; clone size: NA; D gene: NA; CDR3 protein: CAISQQGGETQYF; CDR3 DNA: TGTGCCATCAGTCAGCAGGGGGGGGAGACCCAGTACTTC
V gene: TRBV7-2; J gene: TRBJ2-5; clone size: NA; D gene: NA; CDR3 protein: CASSRSGRGETQYF; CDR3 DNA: TGTGCCAGCAGCCGATCGGGTAGGGGGGAGACCCAGTACTTC
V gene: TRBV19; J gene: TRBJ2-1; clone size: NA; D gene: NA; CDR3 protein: CASSPSGAPGQFF; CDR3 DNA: TGTGCCAGTAGCCCCTCAGGGGCCCCCGGGCAGTTCTTC
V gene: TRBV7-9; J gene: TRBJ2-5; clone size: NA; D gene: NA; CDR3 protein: CASSLAPGTQYF; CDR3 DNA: TGTGCCAGCAGCTTAGCCCCCGGGACCCAGTACTTC
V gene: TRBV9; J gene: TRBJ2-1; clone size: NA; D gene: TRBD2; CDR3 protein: CASSDFGGTPGFGSPFF; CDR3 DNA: TGTGCCAGCAGCGACTTCGGGGGGACCCCCGGGTTCGGGTCACCGTTCTTC
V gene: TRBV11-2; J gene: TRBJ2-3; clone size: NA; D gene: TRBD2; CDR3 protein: CASSALAGVHTDTQYF; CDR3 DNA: TGTGCCAGCAGTGCTCTAGCGGGAGTACACACAGATACGCAGTATTTT
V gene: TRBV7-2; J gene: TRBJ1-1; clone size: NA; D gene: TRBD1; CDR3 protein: CASSSQGEVFEAFF; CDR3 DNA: TGTGCCAGCAGTTCACAGGGGGAGGTATTCGAAGCTTTCTTT
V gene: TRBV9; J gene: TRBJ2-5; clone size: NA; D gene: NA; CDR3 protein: CASSPEGGQETQYF; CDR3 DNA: TGTGCCAGCAGCCCGGAGGGGGGACAAGAGACCCAGTACTTC
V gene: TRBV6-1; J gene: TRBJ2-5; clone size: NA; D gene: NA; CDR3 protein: CASTDPEVTQYF; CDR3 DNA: TGTGCCAGCACGGACCCGGAGGTGACCCAGTACTTC
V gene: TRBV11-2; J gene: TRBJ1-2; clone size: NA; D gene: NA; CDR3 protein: CATQLRSAGYTF; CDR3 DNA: TGTGCCACCCAACTCAGGTCCGCTGGCTACACCTTC
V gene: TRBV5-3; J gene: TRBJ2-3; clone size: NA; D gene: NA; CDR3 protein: CARSFSRHTDTQYF; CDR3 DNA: TGTGCCAGAAGCTTCTCGCGCCACACAGATACGCAGTATTTT
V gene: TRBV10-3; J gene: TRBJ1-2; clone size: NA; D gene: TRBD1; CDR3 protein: CAIYRQGARNYGYTF; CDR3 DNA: TGTGCCATTTACCGACAGGGGGCAAGGAACTATGGCTACACCTTC
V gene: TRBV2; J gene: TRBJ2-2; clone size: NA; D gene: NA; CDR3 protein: CATQEEHSNTGELFF; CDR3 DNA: TGTGCCACTCAGGAGGAACACAGTAACACCGGGGAGCTGTTTTTT
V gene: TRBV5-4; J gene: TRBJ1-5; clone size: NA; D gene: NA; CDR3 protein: CASSLDRNQPQHF; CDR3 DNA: TGTGCCAGCAGCTTGGATCGCAATCAGCCCCAGCATTTT
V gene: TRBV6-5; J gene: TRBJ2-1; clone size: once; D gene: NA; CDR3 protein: CASSYRRSTSYNEQFF; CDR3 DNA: TGTGCCAGCAGCTACCGCCGGAGCACCTCCTACAATGAGCAGTTCTTC